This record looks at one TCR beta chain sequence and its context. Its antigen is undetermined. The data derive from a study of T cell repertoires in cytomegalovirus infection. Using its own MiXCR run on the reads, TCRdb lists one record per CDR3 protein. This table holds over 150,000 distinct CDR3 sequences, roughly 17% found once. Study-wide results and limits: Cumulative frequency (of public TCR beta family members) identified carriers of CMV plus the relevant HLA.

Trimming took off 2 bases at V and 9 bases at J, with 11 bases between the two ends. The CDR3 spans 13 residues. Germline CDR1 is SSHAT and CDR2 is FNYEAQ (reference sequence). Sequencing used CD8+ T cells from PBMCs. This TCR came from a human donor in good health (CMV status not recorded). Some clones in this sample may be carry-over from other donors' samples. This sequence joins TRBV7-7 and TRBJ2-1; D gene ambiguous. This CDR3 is CASSLLFEAEQFF. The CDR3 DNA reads TGTGCCAGCAGCTTACTCTTTGAGGCTGAGCAGTTCTTC. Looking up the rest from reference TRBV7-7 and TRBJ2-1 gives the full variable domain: GAGVSQSPRYKVTKRGQDVTLRCDPISSHATLYWYQQALGQGPEFLTYFNYEAQPDKSGLPSDRFSAERPEGSISTLTIQRTEQRDSAMYRCASSLLFEAEQFFGPGTRLTVL.